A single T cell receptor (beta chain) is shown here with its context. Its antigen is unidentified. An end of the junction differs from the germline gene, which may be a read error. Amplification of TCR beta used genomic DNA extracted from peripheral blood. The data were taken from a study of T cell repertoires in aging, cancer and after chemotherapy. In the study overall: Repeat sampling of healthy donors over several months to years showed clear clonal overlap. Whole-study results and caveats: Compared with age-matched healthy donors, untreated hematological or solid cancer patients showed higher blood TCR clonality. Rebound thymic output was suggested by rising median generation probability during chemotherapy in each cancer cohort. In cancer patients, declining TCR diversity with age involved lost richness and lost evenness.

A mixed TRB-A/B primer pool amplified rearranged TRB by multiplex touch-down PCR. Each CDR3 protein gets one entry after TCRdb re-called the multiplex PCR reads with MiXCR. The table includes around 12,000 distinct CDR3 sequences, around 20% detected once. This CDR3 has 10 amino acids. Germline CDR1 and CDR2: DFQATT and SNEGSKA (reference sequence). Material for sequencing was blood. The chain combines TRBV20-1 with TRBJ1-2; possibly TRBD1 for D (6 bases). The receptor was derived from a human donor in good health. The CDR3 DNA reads TGCAGTGCTAGGGGGGGGGCTATGGCCTTC. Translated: CSARGGAMAF.